Listed here are 8 T cell receptor beta chains from one sample, sequenced in a study of T cell repertoires in cytomegalovirus infection. No cognate antigen is known for these TCRs. TCRdb reprocessed the reads via MiXCR and lists one record per CDR3 protein. The data hold around 900,000 distinct CDR3 sequences, with around 29% observed a single time. Sequenced material: cultured CD8+ T cells from PBMCs, taken from culture after CMV antigen stimulation. The receptors were sampled from a human donor in good health (CMV status not recorded). Some clones in this sample may be carry-over from other donors' samples.

This clonotype appeared a few times. In nucleotides, the CDR3 is TGTGCCAGCAGCCGAGGCTTAAGCACCGGGGAGCTGTTTTTT. This codes for CASSRGLSTGELFF. V gene TRBV14 combines with J gene TRBJ2-2; D gene uncertain. The CDR3 sequence is 14 residues long. Germline V lookup: CDR1 SGHDN, CDR2 FVKESK. V was shortened by 4 bases and J by 4 bases, with 10 bases between the two germline ends.

This clonotype has at least ten counts. J is TRBJ2-5 and V is TRBV6-1; the D call may be TRBD1 or TRBD2 (5 bases each). The CDR3 is 15 residues long. Germline V lookup: CDR1 MNHNS, CDR2 SASEGT. V lost 2 bases and J 4 bases, leaving 14 bases between the germline ends. The CDR3 sequence: CASSEPHYGGETQYF. CDR3 sequence (DNA): TGTGCCAGCAGTGAACCCCACTATGGGGGAGAGACCCAGTACTTC.

This clonotype has at least ten counts. The V and J genes are TRBV28 and TRBJ2-5; TRBD1 aligns across 8 bases. The germline V gene encodes CDR1 MDHEN and CDR2 SYDVKM. CDR3 length: 14 amino acids. Losses at the gene ends were 10 bases for V and 1 base for J; bases not matched to a gene: 8. CDR3 sequence: CATSGRGRQETQYF. The DNA for the CDR3 is TGTGCCACCTCGGGCAGGGGGCGCCAAGAGACCCAGTACTTC.

This clonotype showed up just once. The chain carries TRBV9 and TRBJ2-1, with 8 bases matching TRBD1. The CDR3 contains 16 residues. The germline gives CDR1 SGDLS, CDR2 YYNGEE. With 0 bases clipped from V and 5 bases from J, the junction kept 7 bases outside the gene matches. DNA for the CDR3: TGTGCCAGCAGCGTAGGCGTCAGGGGGCATGACAATGAGCAGTTCTTC. Protein: CASSVGVRGHDNEQFF.

This clonotype has more than one count but fewer than ten. This sequence joins TRBV6-2 or TRBV6-3 and TRBJ1-5; D is ambiguous. CDR3 length equals 15 residues. Per the germline V gene, CDR1 is MNHEY and CDR2 is SVGEGT. Deletions cut 2 bases from V and 1 base from J, with 9 bases between. This CDR3 is CASSYVEWSNQPQHF. CDR3 nucleotide sequence: TGTGCCAGCAGTTACGTGGAGTGGAGCAATCAGCCCCAGCATTTT.

Here the CDR3 reads CASSLSGTGKGYTF. Written as DNA, the CDR3 is TGTGCCAGCAGTTTATCCGGGACAGGGAAAGGCTACACCTTC. The V call is TRBV27, the J call TRBJ1-2; 9 bases are shared with TRBD1. This CDR3 contains 14 residues. Germline CDR1 MNHEY, CDR2 SMNVEV (reference sequence). The V segment lost 0 bases and the J segment 8 bases; nucleotides outside the gene matches: 4.

Ten or more counts support this clonotype. The chain has TRBV7-6 and TRBJ2-3, with D possibly matching TRBD1 (6 bases). The CDR3 extends over 16 amino acids. CDR1 is SGHVS, CDR2 FNYEAQ, per germline. V dropped 2 bases and J dropped 0 bases, with 12 bases sitting between them. The CDR3 region has the DNA TGTGCCAGCAGCTTATCAGGGGCATCTAGCACAGATACGCAGTATTTT. This codes for CASSLSGASSTDTQYF.

This clonotype was seen many times. The chain links TRBV7-9 to TRBJ1-1; 8 nucleotides line up with TRBD1. The CDR3 extends over 14 amino acids. In germline, CDR1 is SEHNR, CDR2 FQNEAQ (reference sequence). The V segment lost 6 bases and the J segment 3 bases; nucleotides outside the gene matches: 6. This CDR3 is CASRPQDRDTEAFF. As DNA, the CDR3 is TGTGCCAGCAGACCTCAGGACAGGGACACTGAAGCTTTCTTT.